The clone carrying this T cell receptor beta chain was seen once. TCRdb keeps only in-frame clones here, not all; method: immunoSEQ multiplex PCR. The table shows roughly 240,000 clones, with roughly 90% occurring only once. The sample comes from a study of blood T cell repertoires in COVID-19. Across the whole study: Sources were T cells, B-cell-depleted T cells, or PBMCs; the material itself was cDNA or gDNA.

Enrolled through a virtual design, the participants were between roughly 18 and 90 years of age and came from around 25 US areas. Cohort allocation depended upon clinical history that participants reported. The germline V gene has CDR1 MNHEY and CDR2 SVGAGI. CDR3 length: 14 amino acids. Deletions cut 5 bases from V and 0 bases from J, with 10 bases between. Sequencing input: PBMCs or T cells enriched from blood (not recorded which). The receptor was derived from a woman between 25 and 40 years old with acute COVID-19. The J gene is TRBJ2-5, the V gene TRBV6-5; D might be TRBD1 (6 bases). For the CDR3, the DNA is TGTGCCAGCAGTAACAGGGCGGACCAAGAGACCCAGTACTTC. It is translated as CASSNRADQETQYF.